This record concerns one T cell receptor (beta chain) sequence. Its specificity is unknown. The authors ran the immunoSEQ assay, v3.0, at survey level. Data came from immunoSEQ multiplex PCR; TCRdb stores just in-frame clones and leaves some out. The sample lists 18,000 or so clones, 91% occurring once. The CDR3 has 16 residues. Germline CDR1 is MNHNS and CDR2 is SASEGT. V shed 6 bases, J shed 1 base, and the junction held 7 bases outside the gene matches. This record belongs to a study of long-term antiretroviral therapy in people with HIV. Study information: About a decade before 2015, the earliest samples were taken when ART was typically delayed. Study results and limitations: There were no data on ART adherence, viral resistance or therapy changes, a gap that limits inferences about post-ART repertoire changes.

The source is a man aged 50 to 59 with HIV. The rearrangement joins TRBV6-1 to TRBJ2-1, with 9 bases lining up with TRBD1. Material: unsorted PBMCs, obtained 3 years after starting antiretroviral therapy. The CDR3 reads CASREQGAASYNEQFF. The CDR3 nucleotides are TGTGCCAGCAGAGAACAGGGGGCGGCGTCCTACAATGAGCAGTTCTTC.